The 3 T cell receptor beta chains below were found in one sample sequenced in a study of cytomegalovirus exposure and HLA in healthy donors. The PCR used 60 Vbeta and 13 Jbeta primers. TCRdb keeps only in-frame clones here, not all; method: immunoSEQ multiplex PCR. The profile shows about 200,000 clones, roughly 83% of them singletons. The specimen was PBMCs. Source of these receptors: a male donor in good health and CMV-seropositive.

The rearrangement uses TRBV6-5 and TRBJ1-4; TRBD1 matches at 7 bases. The length of the CDR3 is 14 residues. Germline V gene sequence: CDR1 MNHEY, CDR2 SVGAGI. The V gene end was trimmed by 6 bases and the J gene end by 5 bases; junction bases not matched to a gene: 6. The CDR3 DNA sequence: TGTGCCAGCAGCCGCCGGGACAGAAATGAAAAACTGTTTTTT. Translated, it gives CASSRRDRNEKLFF.

This clone showed up just a few times. This chain links TRBV28 with TRBJ2-7; 8 bases are shared with TRBD2. Germline V CDR1 and CDR2: MDHEN, SYDVKM. V lost 4 bases and J lost 3; bases outside the gene matches: 8. This CDR3 is 15 amino acids long. As DNA, the CDR3 is TGTGCCAGCAGTTCAGAGGCTAGCGGGTTCTACGAGCAGTACTTC. It codes for CASSSEASGFYEQYF. The variable domain in full, completed from reference TRBV28 and TRBJ2-7, reads DVKVTQSSRYLVKRTGEKVFLECVQDMDHENMFWYRQDPGLGLRLIYFSYDVKMKEKGDIPEGYSVSREKKERFSLILESASTNQTSMYLCASSSEASGFYEQYFGPGTRLTVT.

This chain links TRBV27 with TRBJ2-2; D remains unclear. Germline CDR1 is MNHEY and CDR2 is SMNVEV (reference sequence). The CDR3 is 17 amino acids. V shed 5 bases and J shed 1 base, with 17 bases lying between them. The CDR3, as DNA: TGTGCCAGCAGTCCCGACTTTTTTTCGATGAACACCGGGGAGCTGTTTTTT. Translation gives CASSPDFFSMNTGELFF.